The 20 T cell receptor beta chains listed next were all sequenced from one sample in a study of tumor-infiltrating lymphocytes in primary liver carcinoma. They got blood RNA out of unsorted whole blood and also pulled out germline DNA. A primer in the constant region served to generate TCR beta cDNA from roughly 450 ng of total RNA. Slightly modified ARM-PCR served as the procedure for the TCR beta libraries. These libraries came from three rounds of nested multiplex PCR. Two initial PCR rounds of about 10 cycles each paired TRBV1-TRBV30 forward primers with a C-beta reverse primer. TCRdb used MiXCR to reprocess the multiplex PCR reads, holding one entry per CDR3 protein. The data contain about 310,000 distinct CDR3 sequences, 65% of them singletons. Sequencing was performed on peripheral blood. The source is a man in his forties with primary liver carcinoma and hepatitis B virus infection.

Worth noting for this clonotype: A much larger clone lies a single base off, so this may be a read error. The gene calls are TRBV11-2 and TRBJ2-3; 9 bases line up with TRBD2. Trimming removed 4 bases from V and 2 bases from J; junction bases left unmatched: 7. The CDR3 is made up of 16 amino acids. CDR1 is SGHAT, CDR2 FQNNGV, per germline. DNA of the CDR3: TGTGCCAGCAGCTCCTTAGCGGGAGTGCCCACAGATACGCAGTATTTT. Its protein product is CASSSLAGVPTDTQYF. The whole variable domain, filled in from reference TRBV11-2 and TRBJ2-3, reads EAGVAQSPRYKIIEKRQSVAFWCNPISGHATLYWYQQILGQGPKLLIQFQNNGVVDDSQLPKDRFSAERLKGVDSTLKIQPAKLEDSAVYLCASSSLAGVPTDTQYFGPGTRLTVL.

Points on this clonotype: Since a much larger clone is just one base distant, this may be a read error. The chain combines TRBV5-5 with TRBJ2-3, with TRBD2 identical over 11 bases. This CDR3 spans 15 amino acids. CDR1 and CDR2 (germline): SGHKS, YYEKEE (reference sequence). The CDR3 DNA reads as TGTGCCGGCAGCCCGGGACTAGCGGACACAGATACGCAGTATTTT. Translating it yields CAGSPGLADTDTQYF.

This chain connects TRBV6-1 to TRBJ2-7, with TRBD1 as a possible D gene (6 bases). CDR3 length: 15 amino acids. The germline CDR1 and CDR2 sequences are MNHNS and SASEGT. The V end was cut by 5 bases, the J end by 5 bases, with 19 bases between. The CDR3 sequence is CASSPRQAVGDEQYF. The CDR3 DNA reads TGTGCCAGCAGTCCCCGACAGGCGGTAGGGGACGAGCAGTACTTC.

The gene calls are TRBV20-1 and TRBJ2-1; 12 bases line up with TRBD2. V dropped 3 bases and J dropped 0; count of bases not matched to a gene: 6. Germline V lookup: CDR1 DFQATT, CDR2 SNEGSKA (reference sequence). The CDR3 totals 17 residues. The CDR3 reads CSARTSGGLGSYNEQFF. DNA of the CDR3: TGCAGTGCTAGGACTAGCGGGGGCCTGGGCTCCTACAATGAGCAGTTCTTC.

This clonotype has a handful of counts. The germline gene is not matched at one end of the junction; a read error may be the cause. The CDR3 protein is CASSLEQGQGGEQLF. CDR3 coding DNA: TGTGCCAGTAGCTTAGAGCAAGGACAGGGGGGTGAGCAGCTCTTC. The gene calls are TRBV11-2 and TRBJ2-1, with 10 nucleotides matching TRBD1. This CDR3 contains 15 residues. In germline, CDR1 is SGHAT, CDR2 FQNNGV.

The chain couples TRBV11-2 to TRBJ2-7; a possible D gene is TRBD1 (6 bases). In germline, CDR1 is SGHAT, CDR2 FQNNGV. Between the trimmed V and J ends, which lost 4 bases and 4 bases, there was a span of 11 bases. The CDR3 has 13 residues. CDR3 sequence: CASSYLQGYEQYF. The CDR3, as DNA: TGTGCCAGCAGCTATTTACAGGGTTACGAGCAGTACTTC.

The rearrangement joins TRBV7-9 to TRBJ2-4; TRBD1 is a possible D gene (6 bases). The germline CDR1 and CDR2 sequences are SEHNR and FQNEAQ (reference sequence). The V end lost 5 bases, the J end lost 0 bases, and 11 bases lay between the germline ends. This CDR3 spans 15 amino acids. CDR3 residues: CASSQDSLAKNIQYF. CDR3 nucleotide sequence: TGTGCCAGCAGCCAGGACAGTCTAGCCAAAAACATTCAGTACTTC.

On this clonotype itself: This sequence may be a read error, since a much larger clone differs from it by one base. The chain combines TRBV12-3 or TRBV12-4 with TRBJ2-5, with D uncertain. Trimming took off 3 bases at V and 2 bases at J, with 7 bases between the two ends. The CDR3 sequence is 13 residues long. CDR3 residues: CASSFGKQETQYF. DNA for the CDR3: TGTGCCAGCAGTTTCGGCAAGCAAGAGACCCAGTACTTC.

About this clonotype: A much larger clone differs from this one at a single base, so this may be a read error. The CDR3 loop reads CASSSVGPEGETQYF. The CDR3, as DNA: TGTGCCAGCAGCTCCGTGGGGCCCGAGGGAGAGACCCAGTACTTC. The gene calls are TRBV6-2 or TRBV6-3 and TRBJ2-5; D possibly matches TRBD1 or TRBD2 (5 bases each). The germline V and J ends were trimmed by 6 bases and 4 bases, with 18 bases remaining between them. This CDR3 region has 15 residues. Germline V gene sequence: CDR1 MNHEY, CDR2 SVGEGT.

This chain uses TRBV30 with TRBJ2-3; D may match TRBD1 or TRBD2 (5 bases each). V lost 3 bases to trimming and J lost 6 bases, with 10 bases between them. The CDR3 is 12 amino acids. Germline V gives CDR1 GTSNPN, CDR2 SVGIG (reference sequence). The DNA for the CDR3 is TGTGCCTGGAGCTGGGGGATCGATACGCAGTATTTT. This translates into CAWSWGIDTQYF.

This clonotype was recorded many times. The V gene is TRBV12-3 or TRBV12-4, the J gene TRBJ1-1; D uncertain. Trimming removed 6 bases at V and 1 base at J, with 12 bases between. The length of the CDR3 is 14 residues. DNA for the CDR3: TGTGCCAGCAGGCGTGGTCGAGGGAACACTGAAGCTTTCTTT. Encoded protein: CASRRGRGNTEAFF.

Relative to its sample, this clonotype is medium-sized (0.01 to 0.1%). The chain links TRBV11-3 to TRBJ2-7; 7 bases map to TRBD1. CDR3 length: 14 residues. V lost 5 bases and J lost 0; bases outside the gene matches: 4. Germline CDR1 is SGHNT and CDR2 is YENEEA. The CDR3 sequence: CASSPRDSSYEQYF. The CDR3 region has the DNA TGTGCCAGCAGCCCTAGGGACAGCTCCTACGAGCAGTACTTC.

The chain has TRBV11-2 and TRBJ2-5; D uncertain. This CDR3 has 13 residues. The V gene's germline CDR1 is SGHAT and CDR2 FQNNGV. V gave up 7 bases and J gave up 5 bases, with 14 bases separating them. CDR3 in amino acids: CASNSIQTETQYF. In DNA form, the CDR3 reads TGTGCCAGCAACTCAATACAGACCGAGACCCAGTACTTC.

This clonotype was found a few times. The chain employs TRBV11-2 and TRBJ2-1; D perhaps matches TRBD1 (6 bases). This CDR3 has 13 amino acids. Trimming pared 6 bases from V and 4 bases from J, leaving 10 bases between. In germline, CDR1 is SGHAT, CDR2 FQNNGV. The CDR3 is CASRTGDYNEQFF. For the CDR3, the DNA is TGTGCCAGCAGGACAGGCGATTACAATGAGCAGTTCTTC.

About this clonotype: The junction differs from germline at one of its ends, possibly a read error. V is TRBV11-1 and J is TRBJ2-7; 7 nucleotides line up with TRBD1. CDR3 length: 13 amino acids. The germline V gene has CDR1 SGHAT and CDR2 FQDESV (reference sequence). This chain's CDR3 is CVSNAWTGDEQYF. CDR3 DNA: TGTGTCAGCAACGCATGGACAGGAGACGAGCAGTACTTC.

About this clonotype: The junction departs from the called germline gene at one end, perhaps through a read error. The chain joins TRBV29-1 to TRBJ2-5; D may be TRBD1 or TRBD2 (5 bases each). Germline CDR1 and CDR2: SQVTM and ANQGSEA. There are 10 residues in the CDR3. For the CDR3, the DNA is TGCAGTGGGACCCTAGAGACCCAGCACTTC. Translated, it gives CSGTLETQHF. The full variable domain, completed using reference TRBV29-1 and TRBJ2-5, is SAVISQKPSRDICQRGTSLTIQCQVDSQVTMMFWYRQQPGQSLTLIATANQGSEATYESGFVIDKFPISRPNLTFSTLTVSNMSPEDSSIYLCSGTLETQHFGPGTRLLVL.

On this clonotype: The junction departs from the called germline gene at one end, perhaps through a read error. The chain joins TRBV6-2 or TRBV6-3 to TRBJ2-2, with D perhaps TRBD2 (5 bases). Germline V gives CDR1 MNHEY, CDR2 SVGEGT. This CDR3 is 13 amino acids long. The CDR3 is CASWRVNTVELFF. The CDR3 DNA sequence: TGTGCCAGCTGGCGGGTTAACACCGTGGAGCTGTTTTTT.

This clonotype was seen more than once but under ten times. The chain recombines TRBV5-5 with TRBJ2-7; 9 positions match TRBD1. This CDR3 is 18 amino acids long. The V and J ends lost 2 bases and 7 bases, in that order; junction bases with no gene match: 19. Germline values: CDR1 SGHKS, CDR2 YYEKEE (reference sequence). This CDR3 is CASSFSLNTGGSPREQYF. The DNA of the CDR3 is TGTGCCAGCAGCTTTAGCCTAAATACAGGGGGCTCTCCTAGGGAGCAGTACTTC.

Of note for this clonotype: The junction shows a germline mismatch at one end, possibly a read error. The chain employs TRBV7-9 and TRBJ1-2; a possible D gene is TRBD1 (5 bases). CDR3 size: 14 residues. In germline, CDR1 is SEHNR, CDR2 FQNEAQ (reference sequence). The chain's CDR3 is CAGSTSGGELDYTF. The CDR3 DNA follows: TGTGCCGGCAGCACATCTGGGGGAGAGCTGGACTACACCTTC.

The J gene is TRBJ2-1, the V gene TRBV4-3; the D gene could be TRBD1 or TRBD2 (6 bases each). V gave up 8 bases and J gave up 5 bases, with 19 bases separating them. This CDR3 contains 15 residues. The germline CDR1 and CDR2 sequences are LGHNA and YSLEER. The CDR3 DNA reads TGCGCCAGCTGCATGGGACAACGCGGGAACAATGAGCAGTTCTTC. The encoded protein is CASCMGQRGNNEQFF.